The 2 T cell receptor beta chains presented below share a single source sample, sequenced in a study of T-cell reconstitution after alpha-beta-depleted transplantation in children. The TCRbeta library was prepared with unique molecular identifiers. One entry per CDR3 protein results from TCRdb running MiXCR on the PCR reads. The sample yields about 600,000 distinct CDR3 sequences, more than 20% seen once. The sample in question was PBMCs, mostly from graft donor cells, obtained 360 days after TCRalphabeta/CD19-depleted stem cell transplant. All receptors derive from a boy under two years old who had a stem cell transplant for acute myeloid leukemia, so the T cells may come from the graft donor.

This clonotype was counted only a few times. The chain recombines TRBV6-2 or TRBV6-3 with TRBJ2-7; no firm D call. This CDR3 is 13 amino acids long. V gave up 0 bases and J gave up 1 base, with 4 bases separating them. In germline, CDR1 is MNHEY, CDR2 SVGEGT. The CDR3 DNA reads TGTGCCAGCAGTTACTCGTGGTCCTACGAGCAGTACTTC. This codes for CASSYSWSYEQYF.

This clonotype has at least ten counts. DNA of the CDR3: TGTGCCAGCACCACAGATGGGGGTCGAGGGCAGTTCTTC. Its translation: CASTTDGGRGQFF. The chain combines TRBV6-1 with TRBJ2-1; D is perhaps TRBD1 or TRBD2 (5 bases each). This CDR3 has 13 amino acids. Trimming took off 7 bases at V and 12 bases at J, with 19 bases between the two ends. Germline assignment: CDR1 MNHNS and CDR2 SASEGT.